The 9 T cell receptor beta chains reported below all come from one sample, sequenced in a study of PD-L1 blockade in urothelial cancer. Clones were read by immunoSEQ multiplex PCR, and TCRdb kept only the in-frame ones, dropping some. Among about 45,000 clones listed, around 89% were seen once. This specimen consisted of PBMCs, obtained around atezolizumab (anti-PD-L1) treatment. The receptors were gathered from a man aged 80 or over with urothelial cancer.

The chain uses TRBV5-4 and TRBJ2-2, with a possible D match to TRBD1 (6 bases). In germline, CDR1 is SGHNT, CDR2 YYREEE (reference sequence). Trimming left V 4 bases short and J 4 bases short, with 8 bases between. The CDR3 is made up of 13 amino acids. CDR3 coding DNA: TGTGCCAGCAGCGGACAGACCACCGGGGAGCTGTTTTTT. This gives the protein CASSGQTTGELFF.

The chain employs TRBV5-6 and TRBJ1-5; 8 positions agree with TRBD1. This CDR3 spans 16 amino acids. Germline CDR1 and CDR2: SGHDT and YYEEEE. The V segment lost 5 bases and the J segment 7 bases; nucleotides outside the gene matches: 14. As DNA, the CDR3 is TGTGCCAGCAGTTCCAAAGGACAGGGTTCGCGGCAGCCCCAGCATTTT. Translated: CASSSKGQGSRQPQHF.

V and J are TRBV10-1 and TRBJ1-1; D gene unclear. Trimming stripped 2 bases from V and 1 base from J, with 8 bases between. Germline assignment: CDR1 WNHNN and CDR2 SYGVQD (reference sequence). The CDR3 loop spans 14 amino acids. This CDR3 is CASSEGSGNTEAFF. The CDR3 DNA is TGCGCCAGCAGTGAGGGGTCGGGGAACACTGAAGCTTTCTTT.

The gene calls are TRBV6-6 and TRBJ1-1, with a tentative D call TRBD1 (6 bases). The CDR3 runs 14 residues. Germline V gene lookup returns CDR1 MNHNY and CDR2 SVGAGI (reference sequence). V was cut by 5 bases and J by 3 bases, with 13 bases left in between. The chain's CDR3 is CASSANRAHTEAFF. The CDR3 DNA is TGTGCCAGCAGTGCCAACAGGGCCCACACTGAAGCTTTCTTT.

The chain joins TRBV5-1 to TRBJ2-1, with 9 nucleotides matching TRBD1. Losses at the gene ends were 4 bases for V and 5 bases for J; bases not matched to a gene: 4. Germline loops: CDR1 SGHRS, CDR2 YFSETQ. The CDR3 runs 14 residues. The CDR3 sequence is CASSHGTGNNEQFF. The CDR3 nucleotides read TGCGCCAGCAGCCACGGGACAGGGAACAATGAGCAGTTCTTC.

The chain's CDR3 is CASSYTSTFNSPLHF. DNA of the CDR3: TGTGCCAGCAGTTACACCTCGACATTCAATTCACCCCTCCACTTT. This chain uses TRBV6-5 with TRBJ1-6, with D unclear. The CDR3 runs to 15 residues. V gave up 2 bases and J gave up 7 bases, with 12 bases separating them. Per germline, CDR1 MNHEY and CDR2 SVGAGI.

The J gene is TRBJ1-1, the V gene TRBV28; 7 nucleotides line up with TRBD1. The germline V gene has CDR1 MDHEN and CDR2 SYDVKM. J lost 7 bases, V lost 5 bases, and 10 bases had no gene match. The CDR3 totals 14 residues. The CDR3 loop reads CASSRQGRRREAFF. The CDR3 region has the DNA TGTGCCAGCAGTCGACAGGGACGGAGGCGTGAAGCTTTCTTT.

The genes are TRBV27 and TRBJ2-6; perhaps TRBD1 as D (5 bases). Germline V gene data show CDR1 as MNHEY and CDR2 as SMNVEV (reference sequence). Trimming stripped 2 bases from V and 2 bases from J, with 7 bases between. This CDR3 has 15 amino acids. The CDR3 region is CASSLGRAGANVLTF. The CDR3 DNA sequence: TGTGCCAGCAGTTTAGGCAGGGCTGGGGCCAACGTCCTGACTTTC.

The genes are TRBV5-1 and TRBJ2-3, with TRBD2 matching 9 bases. The ends lost 4 bases at V and 4 bases at J; junction bases unmatched: 10. Germline CDR1 reads SGHRS; CDR2 reads YFSETQ. The CDR3 extends over 16 amino acids. The CDR3 sequence: CASSHSSGNTPDTQYF. The CDR3 DNA follows: TGCGCCAGCAGCCACTCTAGCGGGAATACCCCAGATACGCAGTATTTT.